A single sample gave rise to the 9 T cell receptor beta chains below, sequenced in a study of T cell changes during pregnancy in multiple sclerosis. Profiling relied on immunoSEQ multiplex PCR, and the TCRdb table lists in-frame clones only, not all of them. The sample yields around 86,000 clones, 80% to 95% seen once. Sequences were derived from peripheral blood, sampled in the first trimester of pregnancy. The receptors were sampled from a female donor with multiple sclerosis, enrolled in a pregnancy study.

The V call is TRBV18, the J call TRBJ1-5; 7 nucleotides line up with TRBD1. Germline loops: CDR1 KGHSH, CDR2 LQKENI. Germline trimming cut 3 bases from V and 3 bases from J; bases unmatched to any gene: 14. This CDR3 contains 18 residues. In DNA, the CDR3 is TGTGCCAGCTCACCGGAAGGCCTATCAGGGGGGACCAATCAGCCCCAGCATTTT. Its translation: CASSPEGLSGGTNQPQHF.

The V and J genes are TRBV9 and TRBJ2-3, with D tentatively TRBD2 (7 bases). V dropped 3 bases and J dropped 8 bases, with 19 bases sitting between them. In germline, CDR1 is SGDLS, CDR2 YYNGEE. This CDR3 has 15 residues. The CDR3 region is CASSEIQGRGVTQYF. CDR3 bases: TGTGCCAGCAGCGAGATACAGGGTCGGGGGGTTACGCAGTATTTT.

The V call is TRBV4-1, the J call TRBJ1-4; TRBD1 might be the D (5 bases). Germline lookup yields CDR1 MGHRA and CDR2 YSYEKL. The germline V and J ends were trimmed by 2 bases and 5 bases, with 15 bases remaining between them. The CDR3 is 16 amino acids. In nucleotides, the CDR3 is TGCGCCAGCAGCCAATTGGGGGGGTCCTTAAATGAAAAACTGTTTTTT. It encodes CASSQLGGSLNEKLFF.

J is TRBJ1-2 and V is TRBV25-1; 8 bases are a match to TRBD1. The trim removed 8 bases at V and 4 bases at J, leaving 6 bases unmatched. The CDR3 runs 13 residues. Germline loops: CDR1 MGHDK, CDR2 SYGVNS. The CDR3 nucleotides read TGTGCCAGCTCAAAAGACAGGGGCTATGGCTACACCTTC. Residues: CASSKDRGYGYTF.

V and J are TRBV19 and TRBJ2-3; 7 nucleotides align to TRBD1. The CDR3 is made up of 13 amino acids. Germline V lookup: CDR1 LNHDA, CDR2 SQIVND (reference sequence). V lost 10 bases to trimming and J lost 2 bases; unmatched junction nucleotides: 6. The CDR3 region is CAILDRFTDTQYF. The CDR3 DNA follows: TGTGCCATCCTGGACAGGTTCACAGATACGCAGTATTTT.

CDR3 bases: TGTGCCAGCAGCGCAGATGGCGATACGCAGTATTTT. Its translation: CASSADGDTQYF. The chain uses TRBV7-9 and TRBJ2-3; D not resolved. The CDR3 length is 12 residues. The germline gives CDR1 SEHNR, CDR2 FQNEAQ (reference sequence). Trimming removed 5 bases from V and 6 bases from J, with 9 bases in between.

V is TRBV27 and J is TRBJ2-7; a possible D gene is TRBD2 (7 bases). The ends were cut back, 4 bases at V and 3 bases at J, with 19 bases in the middle. Germline CDR1 reads MNHEY; CDR2 reads SMNVEV (reference sequence). CDR3 length: 16 residues. The DNA for the CDR3 is TGTGCCAGCAGTTCCTGGGAGGGGGGCCCCGGCTACGAGCAGTACTTC. Its protein is CASSSWEGGPGYEQYF.

The gene calls are TRBV5-1 and TRBJ2-1, with TRBD1 identical over 9 bases. Germline CDR1 reads SGHRS; CDR2 reads YFSETQ. V lost 4 bases and J lost 7; bases outside the gene matches: 9. The CDR3 loop spans 15 amino acids. For the CDR3, the DNA is TGCGCCAGCAGCGCTGCGGACAGGGGTCTAAATGAGCAGTTCTTC. The encoded protein is CASSAADRGLNEQFF.

The genes are TRBV5-1 and TRBJ1-2, with a tentative D call TRBD1 (5 bases). CDR1 is SGHRS and CDR2 is YFSETQ in the germline V gene. V was clipped by 3 bases and J by 2 bases, with 8 bases between them. The CDR3 covers 13 residues. The CDR3 DNA sequence: TGCGCCAGCAGCTCCTCAGGGAACTATGGCTACACCTTC. This encodes CASSSSGNYGYTF.